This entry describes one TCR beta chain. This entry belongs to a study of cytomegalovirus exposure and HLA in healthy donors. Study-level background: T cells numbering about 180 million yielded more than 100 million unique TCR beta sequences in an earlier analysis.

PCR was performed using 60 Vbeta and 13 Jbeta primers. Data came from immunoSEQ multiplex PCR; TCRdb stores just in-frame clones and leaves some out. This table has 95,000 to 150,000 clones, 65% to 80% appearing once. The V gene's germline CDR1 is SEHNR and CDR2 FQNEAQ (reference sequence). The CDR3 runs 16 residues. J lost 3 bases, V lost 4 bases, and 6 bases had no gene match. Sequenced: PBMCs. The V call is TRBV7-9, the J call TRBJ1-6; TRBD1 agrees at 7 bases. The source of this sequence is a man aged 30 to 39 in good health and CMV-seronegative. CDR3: CASSSNRDSYNSPLHF. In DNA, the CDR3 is TGTGCCAGCAGCTCCAACAGGGACAGCTATAATTCACCCCTCCACTTT.